This is a list of T cell receptor beta chains from one sample in a study of shared clonotypes between healthy human individuals. Data came from immunoSEQ multiplex PCR; TCRdb stores just in-frame clones and leaves some out. The sample has roughly 720,000 clones, about nine tenths seen once. The sequenced material came from memory CD8+ T cells from PBMCs. The receptors come from a man younger than 35 in good health. Some clones in this sample may be carry-over from other donors' samples. The conserved cysteine and the conserved F or W are not part of the CDR3 here.

v_gene	j_gene	CDR3aa
TRBV4-1	TRBJ2-1	ASSQALWAGGGNEQF
TRBV7-9	TRBJ1-2	ASSTRQVPSYGYT
TRBV7-6	TRBJ2-1	ASLGLAGSHNEQF
TRBV6-1	TRBJ1-2	ASSEAETGTNYGYT
TRBV7-3	TRBJ2-3	ASSRGYGTGTDTQY
TRBV5-1	TRBJ2-2	ASSLDQGVYTGELF
TRBV9	TRBJ2-3	ASSVAVAGPTDTQY
TRBV28	TRBJ1-1	ASSLSGGGEAF
TRBV7-9	TRBJ2-7	ASSLGIGGTYEQY
TRBV9	TRBJ1-1	ASSVRAWTEAF
TRBV7-2	TRBJ2-7	ASSGRGQGARQY
TRBV18	TRBJ2-5	ASSPLIAEVYQETQY
TRBV29-1	TRBJ1-3	SVEIGTISGNTIY
TRBV25-1	TRBJ1-6	ASSTKGGNSPLH
TRBV2	TRBJ2-7	ASSERARDEQY
TRBV27	TRBJ2-2	ASSLYSRTGELF
TRBV29-1	TRBJ2-7	SVAGTGRYYEQY
TRBV28	TRBJ2-2	ASSFPTTGGRYTGELF
TRBV11-2	TRBJ2-5	ASSAGTVGRETQY
TRBV28	TRBJ2-7	ASSLTFTGTGTRLAAYEQY
TRBV19	TRBJ2-1	ASSLRGQGAYEQF
TRBV29-1	TRBJ2-7	SAVGGRSGEQY
TRBV10-3	TRBJ1-5	AISEGVNQPQH
TRBV4-1	TRBJ2-3	ASSLGTRIRGDTQY
TRBV21-1	TRBJ2-3	ASSPRWGLSFTDTQY
TRBV27	TRBJ2-4	ASSLISGPVDIQY
TRBV19	TRBJ1-2	ASSIGRIYGYT
TRBV7-9	TRBJ2-1	ASSLGPVTDEQF
TRBV2	TRBJ2-1	ASSESVWRLAGGGSYNEQF
TRBV4-1	TRBJ2-1	ASSPRGVGEQF
TRBV4-2	TRBJ2-7	ASSQGTGLTYEQY
TRBV7-9	TRBJ2-7	ASSLEIGLAGAYEQY
TRBV28	TRBJ2-7	ASSFRGQGYEQY
TRBV28	TRBJ2-2	ASSRIPGELF
TRBV19	TRBJ2-2	ASSWAGELF
TRBV4-3	TRBJ1-5	ASSQDSGTGQPQH
TRBV5-1	TRBJ2-5	ASRRTSGRVETQY
TRBV28	TRBJ2-7	ASSLPPGRYEQY
TRBV5-5	TRBJ2-3	ASSLAGSYRGVADTQY
TRBV5-6	TRBJ2-7	ASSSDGEKQY
TRBV2	TRBJ2-1	ASKGTSGSYNEQF
TRBV7-9	TRBJ2-5	ASSLAPDRGLETQY
TRBV10-1	TRBJ2-2	ASSMARNAPDTGELF
TRBV19	TRBJ2-5	ASSLREQETQY
TRBV6-5	TRBJ2-2	ASSYGIDPAGELF
TRBV10-3	TRBJ2-7	AISEAGSSYEQY
TRBV7-8	TRBJ1-1	ASSLGDRVAF
TRBV20-1	TRBJ2-2	SATGAGELF
TRBV9	TRBJ2-5	ASSSTRTSGSEETQY
TRBV4-3	TRBJ2-7	ASSQDTGHAGLREQY
TRBV7-9	TRBJ2-7	ASSFPSRYEQY